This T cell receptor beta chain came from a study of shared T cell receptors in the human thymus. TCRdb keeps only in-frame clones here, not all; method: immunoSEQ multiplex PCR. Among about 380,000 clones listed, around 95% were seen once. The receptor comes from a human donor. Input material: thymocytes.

The CDR3 nucleotides read TGTGCCAGCAGCGTAGAAGGGACAGGAGAGTCGGGTGAGCAGTTCTTC. As protein: CASSVEGTGESGEQFF. The gene calls are TRBV9 and TRBJ2-1; 8 positions match TRBD1. Germline lookup yields CDR1 SGDLS and CDR2 YYNGEE. This CDR3 spans 16 amino acids. Unmatched junction bases numbered 11, after V lost 0 bases and J lost 9 bases.